This paragraph covers one T cell receptor beta chain sequence. Its matching antigen is unknown. These data belong to a study of PD-1 blockade in classical Hodgkin lymphoma. Study-level results: Patients newly diagnosed and complete responders had comparable baseline diversity.

Documented time point: cycle 4 day 1 (C4D1), after less than seven weeks of nivolumab. Relapse was seen in all patients after autologous stem cell transplantation, and brentuximab vedotin exposure was variable. This CDR3 has 15 amino acids. With 3 bases clipped from V and 4 bases from J, the junction kept 6 bases outside the gene matches. Germline loops: CDR1 SGHNT, CDR2 YENEEA. This table comes from immunoSEQ multiplex PCR, and its TCRdb copy is limited to in-frame clones, with some not included. The sample lists 50,000 or so clones, roughly 90% occurring once. This clonotype originated in a human donor with classical Hodgkin lymphoma. V and J are TRBV11-3 and TRBJ2-7; 10 nucleotides match TRBD2. This specimen consisted of peripheral blood mononuclear cells (PBMCs), obtained before the fourth cycle of nivolumab. CDR3 protein: CASSLEGSGRYEQYF. DNA of the CDR3: TGTGCCAGCAGCTTGGAAGGTAGCGGGAGGTACGAGCAGTACTTC.